This T cell receptor (beta chain) was sequenced for a study of blood T cells in healthy people across ages. Study-level results: It was held that the diversity estimates obtained from one million T cells were underestimates.

Trimming removed 6 bases at V and 5 bases at J, with 17 bases between. The CDR3 is made up of 14 amino acids. CDR1 and CDR2 (germline): MDHEN, SYDVKM. It was with a sample-barcoded 5' primer and a J-beta primer mix that a second PCR of roughly 7 to 12 cycles was run. TCRdb independently ran MiXCR on the 5' RACE reads; one entry per CDR3 protein. The sample lists hundreds of thousands of distinct CDR3 sequences; about a quarter were seen once. Turning to this clonotype: Its antigen is currently unknown.

The sample was also linked to a second study, of T cells of mothers and their children.

The chain has TRBV28 and TRBJ2-7; TRBD2 might be the D (6 bases). The sequenced sample was blood. The TCR originated in a boy between 2 and 10 years old in good health. The CDR3 spells CASRPLEGPNEQYF. CDR3 coding DNA: TGTGCCAGCAGACCCCTGGAGGGGCCGAACGAGCAGTACTTC.